The 3 T cell receptor beta chains below all came from one sample that was sequenced in a study of cytotoxic CD8 clonotypes in ibrutinib-treated CLL. The method was immunoSEQ multiplex PCR; TCRdb's version includes in-frame clones alone and lacks a portion of them. The data contain approximately 45,000 clones, over 50% of them singletons. The sequenced sample was PBMCs, obtained after 24 months of ibrutinib treatment. These receptors originate from a human donor with chronic lymphocytic leukemia.

At least ten counts were recorded for this clone. V is TRBV2 and J is TRBJ1-5, with D hard to call. The CDR3 spans 14 residues. Germline V gene lookup returns CDR1 SNHLY and CDR2 FYNNEI. V was clipped by 7 bases and J by 7 bases, with 17 bases between them. For the CDR3, the DNA is TGTGCCAGCAAGGACGTCTCTTCATCCCAGCCCCAGCATTTT. This codes for CASKDVSSSQPQHF. Drawing the rest from reference TRBV2 and TRBJ1-5, the complete variable domain is EPEVTQTPSHQVTQMGQEVILRCVPISNHLYFYWYRQILGQKVEFLVSFYNNEISEKSEIFDDQFSVERPDGSNFTLKIRSTKLEDSAMYFCASKDVSSSQPQHFGDGTRLSIL.

The rearrangement joins TRBV5-1 to TRBJ2-7; D might be TRBD2 (5 bases). Trimming shortened V by 1 base and J by 2 bases, and 10 bases separated the two germline ends. The CDR3 extends over 14 amino acids. CDR1 SGHRS and CDR2 YFSETQ come from the germline V gene. CDR3 sequence: CASSLRHGTYEQYF. DNA for the CDR3: TGCGCCAGCAGCTTGAGGCACGGGACCTACGAGCAGTACTTC.

This clone appeared once. V is TRBV7-3 and J is TRBJ2-3, with 11 bases lining up with TRBD2. The CDR3 runs to 16 residues. Germline CDR1 reads SGHTA; CDR2 reads FQGTGA. V lost 3 bases to trimming and J lost 0 bases; unmatched junction nucleotides: 2. This CDR3 is CASSLTSGVSTDTQYF. The CDR3 coding sequence is TGTGCCAGCAGCTTGACTAGCGGGGTTAGCACAGATACGCAGTATTTT.